The 18 T cell receptor beta chains reported below all come from one sample, sequenced in a study of shared clonotypes between healthy human individuals. Libraries were prepared by immunoSEQ multiplex PCR; TCRdb keeps only in-frame clonotypes and omits some of them. The table has around 510,000 clones, more than 95% seen once. The sample was naive CD4+ T cells sorted from blood. Subset here: CD45RA+ positively selected. The origin of the receptors is a young woman in good health.

Only one count was recorded for this clone. V gene TRBV5-4 combines with J gene TRBJ2-3, with 11 bases identical to TRBD2. Per the germline V gene, CDR1 is SGHNT and CDR2 is YYREEE (reference sequence). J was trimmed by 2 bases and V by 3 bases; bases with no gene match: 5. The CDR3 sequence is 16 residues long. This chain's CDR3 is CASSSPSGGFTDTQYF. As DNA, the CDR3 is TGTGCCAGCAGCTCCCCTAGCGGGGGGTTCACAGATACGCAGTATTTT.

V is TRBV7-9 and J is TRBJ2-7, with 8 bases that match TRBD1. Germline V CDR1 and CDR2: SEHNR, FQNEAQ (reference sequence). The V segment lost 4 bases and the J segment 1 base; nucleotides outside the gene matches: 9. This CDR3 spans 16 amino acids. As DNA, the CDR3 is TGTGCCAGCAGCTCGACCCGGACAGGGATATCCTACGAGCAGTACTTC. It is translated as CASSSTRTGISYEQYF.

The rearrangement joins TRBV28 to TRBJ1-3; 8 bases are shared with TRBD1. The trim removed 6 bases at V and 7 bases at J, leaving 11 bases unmatched. CDR3 length equals 15 residues. Germline values: CDR1 MDHEN, CDR2 SYDVKM. The CDR3, as DNA: TGTGCCAGCAGGGACAGGGAAGGTTTCAGCAACACCATATATTTT. Its translation: CASRDREGFSNTIYF.

The V gene is TRBV18, the J gene TRBJ1-1; TRBD1 matches 8 bases. The V segment lost 0 bases and the J segment 2 bases; nucleotides outside the gene matches: 11. This CDR3 is 18 amino acids long. Germline V gene data show CDR1 as KGHSH and CDR2 as LQKENI. The CDR3 loop is CASSPPGRDRGDNTEAFF. In DNA, the CDR3 is TGTGCCAGCTCACCACCGGGGAGAGACAGGGGAGATAACACTGAAGCTTTCTTT.

The chain uses TRBV27 and TRBJ1-2, with no clear D. CDR1 and CDR2 from the germline V gene are MNHEY and SMNVEV (reference sequence). CDR3 length: 16 residues. CDR3 DNA: TGTGCAGCCCGGGGAACGAGTGTAGGAGCTAACTATGGCTACACCTTC. Its protein is CAARGTSVGANYGYTF.

As regards this clone: The same CDR3 arises from other DNA sequences in this sample as well. CDR3 in DNA: TGTGCCAGCTCACCATTGGGGGGGCAGCCCCAGCATTTT. Residues: CASSPLGGQPQHF. This chain joins TRBV18 and TRBJ1-5; TRBD1 is a possible D gene (5 bases). Germline V gene lookup returns CDR1 KGHSH and CDR2 LQKENI. V was cut by 2 bases and J by 7 bases, with 9 bases left in between. The CDR3 loop spans 13 amino acids.

This clone was counted a single time. The gene calls are TRBV28 and TRBJ1-2, with D perhaps TRBD1 (5 bases). The V gene lost 4 bases and the J gene lost 4 bases, with 10 bases spanning the gap. Germline V gene sequence: CDR1 MDHEN, CDR2 SYDVKM. CDR3 length: 13 amino acids. CDR3 residues: CASSWGGGYGYTF. Here the CDR3 DNA reads TGTGCCAGCAGTTGGGGCGGAGGCTATGGCTACACCTTC.

This clone was picked up one time. V and J are TRBV5-1 and TRBJ2-2, with 8 bases lining up with TRBD1. Trimming took 4 bases from V and 5 from J; bases not matched to a gene: 16. There are 18 residues in the CDR3. Germline V gene lookup returns CDR1 SGHRS and CDR2 YFSETQ. CDR3 sequence: CASSARDLRTGWTGELFF. In nucleotides, the CDR3 is TGCGCCAGCAGCGCGCGCGACCTCCGGACAGGGTGGACCGGGGAGCTGTTTTTT.

The rearrangement links TRBV5-1 to TRBJ2-5, with D perhaps assigned TRBD1 or TRBD2 (5 bases each). V was shortened by 4 bases and J by 5 bases, with 12 bases between the two germline ends. The V gene's germline CDR1 is SGHRS and CDR2 YFSETQ. CDR3 length: 13 residues. The CDR3 DNA reads TGCGCCAGCAGCGTGGGACCCGTGGAGACCCAGTACTTC. Protein sequence: CASSVGPVETQYF.

J is TRBJ2-3 and V is TRBV7-9; D is undetermined. V lost 5 bases, J lost 6 bases, and 15 bases lay in between. This CDR3 spans 14 amino acids. CDR1 and CDR2 from the germline V gene are SEHNR and FQNEAQ (reference sequence). CDR3 region: CASSRDGPWDTQYF. CDR3 DNA sequence: TGTGCCAGCAGCCGAGACGGCCCGTGGGATACGCAGTATTTT. The variable domain in full, with the rest retrieved from reference TRBV7-9 and TRBJ2-3, is DTGVSQNPRHKITKRGQNVTFRCDPISEHNRLYWYRQTLGQGPEFLTYFQNEAQLEKSRLLSDRFSAERPKGSFSTLEIQRTEQGDSAMYLCASSRDGPWDTQYFGPGTRLTVL.

The chain combines TRBV5-1 with TRBJ2-1; the D is unclear. This CDR3 region has 16 residues. V lost 0 bases and J lost 0, with 10 bases in between. The germline gives CDR1 SGHRS, CDR2 YFSETQ. The CDR3 region has the DNA TGCGCCAGCAGCTTGGGAAAATTTAGCTCCTACAATGAGCAGTTCTTC. Amino acids: CASSLGKFSSYNEQFF.

This rearrangement joins TRBV28 to TRBJ1-6; D not certain. Between the trimmed V and J ends, which lost 3 bases and 0 bases, there was a span of 12 bases. This CDR3 is built from 17 residues. Germline V gene sequence: CDR1 MDHEN, CDR2 SYDVKM. In DNA form, the CDR3 reads TGTGCCAGCAGTTTTAGAACGGTTCGCTCCTATAATTCACCCCTCCACTTT. As protein: CASSFRTVRSYNSPLHF.

The chain is built from TRBV7-2 and TRBJ2-5, with 9 bases aligning to TRBD2. The CDR3 is 15 residues long. CDR1 is SGHTA and CDR2 is FQGNSA in the germline V gene. The V gene end was trimmed by 1 base and the J gene end by 2 bases; junction bases not matched to a gene: 2. The CDR3 is CASSLVAGVQETQYF. In DNA form, the CDR3 reads TGTGCCAGCAGCTTAGTAGCGGGAGTACAAGAGACCCAGTACTTC.

The chain carries TRBV6-1 and TRBJ1-1; D call uncertain. V was pared by 6 bases and J by 0 bases, with 8 bases between. Germline CDR1 MNHNS, CDR2 SASEGT. The CDR3 runs to 13 residues. CDR3 nucleotide sequence: TGTGCCAGCAGAGGACTCATGAACACTGAAGCTTTCTTT. The encoded protein is CASRGLMNTEAFF.

J is TRBJ1-2 and V is TRBV6-5, with 9 bases lining up with TRBD1. V was clipped by 8 bases and J by 1 base; unmatched bases: 2. The germline V gene has CDR1 MNHEY and CDR2 SVGAGI. There are 13 residues in the CDR3. CDR3 region: CASGTGNNYGYTF. The CDR3 nucleotides are TGTGCCAGCGGGACAGGGAATAACTATGGCTACACCTTC.

CDR3 region: CASSDRSNTEAFF. Here the CDR3 DNA reads TGTGCCAGCAGCGACAGGTCTAACACTGAAGCTTTCTTT. The rearrangement joins TRBV9 to TRBJ1-1; possible D gene TRBD1, 5 bases. The CDR3 totals 13 residues. V was pared by 3 bases and J by 2 bases, with 8 bases between. Germline CDR1 SGDLS, CDR2 YYNGEE.

The genes are TRBV29-1 and TRBJ2-1, with 12 bases fitting TRBD2. Looked up from germline, CDR1 is SQVTM and CDR2 is ANQGSEA. V lost 4 bases, J lost 9 bases, and 4 bases stayed unmatched. This CDR3 has 13 residues. The CDR3 spells CSVVGLAGGEQFF. The CDR3 DNA reads as TGCAGCGTTGTGGGACTAGCGGGCGGTGAGCAGTTCTTC.

The J gene is TRBJ2-7, the V gene TRBV9, with 8 bases matching TRBD1. The CDR3 loop spans 12 amino acids. V lost 7 bases and J lost 2; bases outside the gene matches: 2. Germline V CDR1 and CDR2: SGDLS, YYNGEE. The CDR3 region has the DNA TGTGCCAGCTGGGACAGGACCTACGAGCAGTACTTC. This encodes CASWDRTYEQYF.